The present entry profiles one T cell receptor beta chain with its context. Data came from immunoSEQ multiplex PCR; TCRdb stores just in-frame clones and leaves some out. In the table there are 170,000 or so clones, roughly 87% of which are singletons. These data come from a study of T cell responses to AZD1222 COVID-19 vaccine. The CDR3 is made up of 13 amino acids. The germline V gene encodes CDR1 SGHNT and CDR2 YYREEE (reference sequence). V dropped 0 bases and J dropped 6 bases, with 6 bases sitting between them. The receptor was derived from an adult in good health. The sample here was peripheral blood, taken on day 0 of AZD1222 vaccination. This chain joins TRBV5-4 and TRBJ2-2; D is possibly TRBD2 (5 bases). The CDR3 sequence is CASSLGLPGELFF. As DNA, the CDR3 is TGTGCCAGCAGCTTGGGACTACCCGGGGAGCTGTTTTTT.